Listed below are T cell receptor beta chains from one sample, sequenced in a study of T cells in Graves' hyperthyroidism and ophthalmopathy. TCRdb fed the multiplex PCR reads into MiXCR, producing one record per CDR3 protein. In the table there are around 520,000 distinct CDR3 sequences, roughly 24% of which are singletons. The sequenced material came from blood. These receptors all come from a woman between 25 and 40 years old with Graves' ophthalmopathy. The CDR3 runs from the conserved cysteine through the conserved F or W. The D gene is left open where the match is weak. Clone size is shown for a subset of rows, as once, few, many or a class of expanded clone.

abundance	len	v_gene	j_gene	d_gene	CDR3nt	CDR3aa
many	17	TRBV12-3/TRBV12-4	TRBJ2-5	TRBD2	TGTGCCAGCAGTGCCGGGACTAGCGGGGGGGCCAGGGAGACCCAGTACTTC	CASSAGTSGGARETQYF
.	16	TRBV18	TRBJ2-2	TRBD1	TGTGCCAGCTCGCCCGGACAGGGTTCGAACACCGGGGAGCTGTTTTTT	CASSPGQGSNTGELFF
many	13	TRBV28	TRBJ1-6	.	TGTGCCAGCAGTCTCCGGTATAATTCACCCCTCCACTTT	CASSLRYNSPLHF
.	14	TRBV2	TRBJ1-5	.	TGTGCCAGCAGTGAATTCGGAGGGAGGCAGCCCCAGCATTTT	CASSEFGGRQPQHF
many	15	TRBV6-2/TRBV6-3	TRBJ2-5	TRBD2	TGTGCCAGCAGTTACGGGGACCTCCCGGGAGGGACCCAGTACTTC	CASSYGDLPGGTQYF
many	13	TRBV12-3/TRBV12-4	TRBJ1-1	.	TGTGCCAGCAGTTCATACGATCGCACTGAAGCTTTCTTT	CASSSYDRTEAFF
few	14	TRBV12-3/TRBV12-4	TRBJ1-2	.	TGTGCCAGCAGTTACGGGGGGTCCTATGTGGGCTACACCTTC	CASSYGGSYVGYTF
many	15	TRBV6-1	TRBJ1-2	.	TGTGCCAGCATAAAATCCGGGGCGGCGTTGAATGGCTACACCTTC	CASIKSGAALNGYTF
many	14	TRBV19	TRBJ1-2	TRBD1	TGTGCCAGTAGTACGACAGGGGTCGGGAGAGGCTACACCTTC	CASSTTGVGRGYTF
many	13	TRBV28	TRBJ1-2	.	TGTGCCAGCAGTTTATTTTCGGGGTATGGCTACACCTTC	CASSLFSGYGYTF
.	13	TRBV20-1	TRBJ2-7	.	TGCAGTGCTAGTGGGCTAGCCTTCTACGAGCAGTACTTC	CSASGLAFYEQYF
.	16	TRBV29-1	TRBJ2-2	TRBD1	TGCAGCGTCCACACCTGGACAGGGGGAGGCACCGGGGAGCTGTTTTTT	CSVHTWTGGGTGELFF
.	15	TRBV9	TRBJ2-7	TRBD2	TGTGCCAGCAGCGTAGGTGGCGGGAGTATGACCGAGCAGTACTTC	CASSVGGGSMTEQYF
many	14	TRBV11-2	TRBJ2-7	.	TGTGCCAGCAGCTTCGAGGGGGTTACCTACGAGCAGTACTTC	CASSFEGVTYEQYF
many	14	TRBV20-1	TRBJ1-5	TRBD1	TGCAGTGCTAGGGAGACAGGGTTCAATCAGCCCCAGCATTTT	CSARETGFNQPQHF
few	13	TRBV6-5	TRBJ2-2	.	TGTGCCAGCAGTTACTCGACGGGGAGGGAGCTGTTTTTT	CASSYSTGRELFF
many	12	TRBV7-9	TRBJ1-1	.	TGTGCCAGCAGCTTAGATACGTGGGGAGCTTTCTTT	CASSLDTWGAFF
.	16	TRBV20-1	TRBJ2-7	TRBD2	TGCAGTGCTAGAGATGATTCTGCGGGGGGGATTAACGAGCAGTACTTC	CSARDDSAGGINEQYF
.	15	TRBV4-1	TRBJ2-7	.	TGCGCCAGCAGCCAAGTTCCGGGGGTTAACTACGAGCAGTACTTC	CASSQVPGVNYEQYF
.	17	TRBV6-2/TRBV6-3	TRBJ1-3	.	TGTGCCAGCAGCCCGTTCATTTCTGCGGTCTCTGGAAACACCATATATTTT	CASSPFISAVSGNTIYF
many	13	TRBV7-6	TRBJ2-5	.	TGTGCCAGCAGCTTAGGAGAGCGGAGGACCCAGTACTTC	CASSLGERRTQYF
few	16	TRBV6-1	TRBJ1-1	.	TGTGCCAGCAGTGAACGGGCAGGTGGGATGAACACTGAAGCTTTCTTT	CASSERAGGMNTEAFF
many	16	TRBV11-1	TRBJ2-5	.	TGTGCCAGCAGCCCGCTGCAACTAGCCGCAGGAGAGACCCAGTACTTC	CASSPLQLAAGETQYF
many	14	TRBV6-1	TRBJ2-7	TRBD1	TGTGCCAGCAGCCGAAGACAGGGATTGAACGAGCAGTACTTC	CASSRRQGLNEQYF
.	16	TRBV27	TRBJ1-6	TRBD1	TGTGCCAGCAGTTTCTCGGGACAGGGCTTGAATTCACCCCTCCACTTT	CASSFSGQGLNSPLHF
.	13	TRBV12-5	TRBJ1-2	.	TGTGCTAGTGGCGTCCCAGGGTCTCGCGGCTACACCTTC	CASGVPGSRGYTF
.	15	TRBV18	TRBJ2-2	TRBD2	TGTGCCAGCTCACCTCCCGGGGAGGGCACCGGGGAGCTGTTTTTT	CASSPPGEGTGELFF
many	14	TRBV11-2	TRBJ2-7	.	TGTGCCAGCAGCTCGAATTCGGGGGCTTACGAGCAGTACTTC	CASSSNSGAYEQYF
many	13	TRBV2	TRBJ2-2	.	TGTGCCACCAGGGCGAAAAACACCGGGGAGCTGTTTTTT	CATRAKNTGELFF
many	14	TRBV29-1	TRBJ1-5	TRBD1	TGCAGCGCCCGACGTGGGACAGCAAATCAGCCCCAGCATTTT	CSARRGTANQPQHF
many	14	TRBV6-1	TRBJ2-7	.	TGTGCCAGCAGTGTACACAGGGATACCTACGAGCAGTACTTC	CASSVHRDTYEQYF
few	12	TRBV30	TRBJ1-6	.	TGTGCCTGGAGCTTAGGGGCCTCACCCCTCCACTTT	CAWSLGASPLHF
many	15	TRBV30	TRBJ1-1	TRBD1	TGTGCCTGCCTCCGGGACAGGGGGCCTGGGACTGAAGCTTTCTTT	CACLRDRGPGTEAFF
many	16	TRBV6-1	TRBJ2-2	.	TGTGCCAGCAGTCCCCCCTTGGGGCGAAAGGGGGGGGAGCTGTTTTTT	CASSPPLGRKGGELFF
.	13	TRBV20-1	TRBJ2-7	.	TGCAGTGCGGAACGCGGGTCAGGGTACGAGCAGTACTTC	CSAERGSGYEQYF
.	16	TRBV19	TRBJ1-1	.	TGTGCCAGTAGTATTAGGAGTGGGTTCCTGAACACTGAAGCTTTCTTT	CASSIRSGFLNTEAFF
.	13	TRBV28	TRBJ2-5	.	TGTGCCAGCAGGGAGTCTTATTCGGAGACCCAGTACTTC	CASRESYSETQYF
.	14	TRBV12-3/TRBV12-4	TRBJ2-7	.	TGTGCCAGCAGATCGGAGGAGGGGAACTACGAGCAGTACTTC	CASRSEEGNYEQYF
.	15	TRBV6-1	TRBJ2-7	.	TGTGCCAGCAGGGCTTTGACGCATAGCTCCTACGAGCAGTACTTC	CASRALTHSSYEQYF